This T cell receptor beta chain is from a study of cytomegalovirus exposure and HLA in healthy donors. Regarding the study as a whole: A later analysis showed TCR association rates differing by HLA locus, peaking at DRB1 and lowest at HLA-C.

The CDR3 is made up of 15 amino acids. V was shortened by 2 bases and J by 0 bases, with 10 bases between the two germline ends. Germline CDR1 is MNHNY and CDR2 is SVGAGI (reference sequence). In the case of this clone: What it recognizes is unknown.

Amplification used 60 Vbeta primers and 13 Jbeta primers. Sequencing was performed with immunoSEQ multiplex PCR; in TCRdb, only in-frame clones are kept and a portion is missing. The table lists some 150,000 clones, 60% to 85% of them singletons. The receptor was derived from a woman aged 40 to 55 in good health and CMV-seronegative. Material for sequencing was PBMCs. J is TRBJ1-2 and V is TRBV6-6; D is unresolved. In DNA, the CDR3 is TGTGCCAGCAGTTACGCGGAATCTACTAACTATGGCTACACCTTC. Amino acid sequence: CASSYAESTNYGYTF.